This TCR beta chain was found in a study of T cells in Graves' hyperthyroidism and ophthalmopathy. RNA transcripts gave rise to amplified TCR beta CDR3 regions. The primer set for the first-round RT-PCR of the TCR CDR3 was HTBI. From the multiplex PCR reads, TCRdb called clonotypes with MiXCR, one entry per CDR3 protein. The sample holds around 700,000 distinct CDR3 sequences, 18% seen once. The receptor was isolated from a woman in her fifties or sixties with Graves' hyperthyroidism that later progressed to Graves' ophthalmopathy. Sequenced sample: blood.

Written as DNA, the CDR3 is TGTGCCAGCAGCTCTCCCCGGACTAGCGGGCGCAATGAGCAGTTCTTC. Protein product: CASSSPRTSGRNEQFF. This chain connects TRBV9 to TRBJ2-1; 11 nucleotides align to TRBD2. The CDR3 consists of 16 residues. Losses at the gene ends were 4 bases for V and 6 bases for J; bases not matched to a gene: 9. The V gene's germline CDR1 is SGDLS and CDR2 YYNGEE.